This T cell receptor beta chain appears in the sequencing data of a study of CD4 T cells in relation to SARS-CoV-2 and coronaviruses. Overall study: TCR beta CDR3s were sequenced after 10-day antigen culture of PBMCs. Negative control cultures got HIV-1 Nef peptides or no peptide.

The CDR3 is 13 amino acids. Germline V CDR1 and CDR2: MNHNY, SVGAGI (reference sequence). V was cut by 8 bases and J by 6 bases, with 16 bases left in between. Before the COVID-19 pandemic, during about 2011-2019, CD4+ T cells were taken from unexposed donors. CD4+ T cells were isolated from the cells after less than 13 days of culture. Data came from immunoSEQ multiplex PCR; TCRdb stores just in-frame clones and leaves some out. The sample includes under 25,000 clones, 78% seen only once; the top ten take 15% to 20%. A word on this clone: Its cognate antigen is unknown.

The J gene is TRBJ1-2, the V gene TRBV6-6; no reliable D call. The sample was CD4+ T cells from PBMCs, cultured in vitro. The receptor was isolated from a human donor in good health. The CDR3 DNA reads TGTGCCAGCTCCCAGAGGGCATTAGATGGCTACACCTTC. Encoded protein: CASSQRALDGYTF.